This T cell receptor beta chain comes out of a study of beta chain features in type 1 diabetes (dated by TCRdb to between 2017 and 2018). In terms of the full investigation: Patients and healthy donors did not differ in mean age, gender distribution, total cell number or subset yield. The study compared the TCRB repertoires of sorted circulating CD4+ T cell subsets in recently diagnosed type 1 diabetes patients with those in matched healthy donors. Naive and central memory subsets were obtained from all 30 or so donors, but regulatory and stem cell-like memory subsets were isolated from only 8 patients and about eight healthy donors. A total of roughly 100 million sorted cells were examined across all samples, and the number of cells per subset was strongly correlated with RNA yield. The research as a whole found: PCR may preferentially amplify shorter templates, but because patient and control samples were amplified and corrected together, any resulting skew would affect both groups equally. Type 1 diabetes patients showed a moderate but significant shortening of TCRB CDR3 length in all four CD4+ subsets. Patients with type 1 diabetes made fewer insertions and deleted more nucleotides at VDJ recombination sites, implying thymic rearrangement abnormalities. Naive, central memory and regulatory TCRB repertoires appeared to be more similar among patients than among healthy donors. Because cDNA was sequenced instead of genomic DNA, activated cells with high expression could be over-represented, although the groups did not differ in activation or CD3 levels. Because the HLA sub-analyses included only small numbers of individuals, any influence of HLA type on TCRB rearrangement was left unresolved.

The CDR3, cysteine through phenylalanine, is 14 amino acids long. The read is trimmed to its CDR3 DNA, 42 bases read in frame from base 1. The germline V gene specifies SGHTA as CDR1 and FQGNSA as CDR2. A distance of 12 bases separates the germline ends of V and J, which lose 3 bases and 6 bases respectively. The entire amount of isolated RNA was reverse transcribed using the High Capacity cDNA Reverse Transcription Kit, so the sequenced TCRB transcripts were expressed ones. Naive, central memory and regulatory T cell samples underwent deep immunoSEQ sequencing, averaging roughly 3.4 million total reads per sample. After sorted cells were lysed in RLT buffer, RNA was extracted with DNase-treated RNeasy Micro or Mini kits, with the choice depending on cell number. Each cell subset was processed on its own to prevent cross-contamination, while patient and healthy donor samples were processed together. TCRB sequences were amplified from cDNA with the immunoSEQ multiplex PCR, producing 87-bp fragments spanning the CDR3 region. Amplicons were sequenced on the Illumina HiSeq platform. The original pipeline was this. PCR bias was corrected computationally using synthetic template baselines, and reads within Hamming distance 2 were collapsed, with unmergeable singletons discarded. By aligning reads against IMGT, V, D and J genes, CDR3 length, and insertions or deletions at six rearrangement sites were assigned. Clonotype counts were normalized to sorted cell number within each subset before computing true diversity and Gini coefficients with the tcR R package. The overlap coefficient, calculated on TCRB nucleotide sequences, was used to measure repertoire sharing. Out-of-frame TCRB sequences from naive cells were analyzed as a proxy for the pre-selection repertoire. This immuneACCESS table, as held by TCRdb, lists in-frame sequences with V and J called but not all clones. Of the missing ones, under half trace to an unresolved V gene in checked studies; the others have no known cause. That table gives V, J and clone size, and the DNA gave D and trimming. This sample is represented by about 650,000 clones; roughly an eighth of them were singletons. The ten largest make up around 0.12% of the sample.

This clone has a handful of counts. Its antigen is unknown. Per-base qualities were not stored, and no clone one base away is much larger. Each donor gave one peripheral blood draw, around 100 mL on average, collected into heparinised tubes. A BD FACSAria II and a panel including CD45RO, CCR7, CD25, CD127, CD95 and CD27 were used to sort naive, central memory, regulatory and stem cell-like memory CD4+ T cells. Purity was above 98% for every sorted population. PBMCs were separated immediately by Lymphoprep density gradient centrifugation and were stained directly, without being cultured. Samples were stained and sorted in pairs, with one healthy donor and one patient per experiment, so that batch effects were minimized.

Specimen: naive CD4+ T cells from blood. In light of the paper, this sample's cell subset or site label describes: true naive CD4+ T cells. The source of this sequence is a man aged 30 to 39 with type 1 diabetes. The V gene is TRBV7-2 and the J gene is TRBJ1-5; the D gene identity is not certain. The nucleotide sequence reads as follows: TGTGCCAGCAGCTTTGGCGCGGCGAGTCAGCCCCAGCATTTT. It encodes CASSFGAASQPQHF.